Listed here is a single TCR beta chain. The antigen remains undetermined. The data are from a study of blood T cells in healthy people across ages. Findings and caveats of the study: Unknown CMV status may confound age-related changes in expanded clones.

Together with a sample-barcoded 5' primer, a J-beta primer mix was included in a second PCR lasting about 6 to 11 cycles. Unique molecular identifiers of 12 random nucleotides labeled each cDNA. TCRdb re-analysed the 5' RACE reads in MiXCR, keeping a single row per CDR3 protein. This sample carries more than 600,000 distinct CDR3 sequences, 25% of them seen once, and the ten largest clones take just under 9.5%. V lost 6 bases and J lost 4, with 15 bases in between. Germline-derived CDR1 and CDR2 are DFQATT and SNEGSKA (reference sequence). There are 13 residues in the CDR3. The same data also went into a second study, on T cells of mothers and their children. As reported in that work: Healthy Caucasian mothers, a few in number, and their six children were the donors. With unrelated pairs as the comparison, related mother-child pairs had a slightly higher overlap that was not significant.

This receptor was obtained from a boy younger than 18 in good health. The chain has TRBV20-1 and TRBJ1-1; TRBD1 might be the D (5 bases). The specimen sequenced was blood. The CDR3 DNA follows: TGCAGTGCCGAGTTACAGGTGGGCACTGAAGCTTTCTTT. Translation gives CSAELQVGTEAFF.